The 22 T cell receptor beta chains below were found in one sample sequenced in a study of control samples from healthy donors and cancer patients. TCRdb's copy holds only in-frame clones and misses some; the assay was immunoSEQ multiplex PCR. The repertoire holds tens of thousands of clones, with more than 65% as singletons. Material: formalin-fixed, paraffin-embedded tissue. The receptors were sampled from a male donor with melanoma.

This clone was found once. The chain combines TRBV11-2 with TRBJ2-5, with 8 bases matching TRBD2. Germline CDR1 and CDR2: SGHAT and FQNNGV. The CDR3 loop spans 17 amino acids. Trimming took 4 bases from V and 5 from J; bases not matched to a gene: 15. Written as DNA, the CDR3 is TGTGCCAGCAGCTCGACCCCAATACTAGCGGCTGGGGAGACCCAGTACTTC. Translating it yields CASSSTPILAAGETQYF.

This clone was observed a single time. The chain employs TRBV28 and TRBJ1-1; D may be TRBD1 (5 bases). The length of the CDR3 is 17 residues. Per the germline V gene, CDR1 is MDHEN and CDR2 is SYDVKM. The ends were cut back, 2 bases at V and 4 bases at J, with 20 bases in the middle. The CDR3, as DNA: TGTGCCAGCAGTTTAGGAGCGGGGGTTGGGGTCCGCACTGAAGCTTTCTTT. Its protein product is CASSLGAGVGVRTEAFF.

The CDR3 coding sequence is TGTGCTCCCTATCCGGATACGCAGTATTTT. It encodes CAPYPDTQYF. This sequence joins TRBV10-3 and TRBJ2-3, with D unresolved. Germline-derived CDR1 and CDR2 are ENHRY and SYGVKD. The CDR3 covers 10 residues.

V and J are TRBV5-6 and TRBJ1-1, with 7 nucleotides matching TRBD1. Germline V gives CDR1 SGHDT, CDR2 YYEEEE. J gave up 2 bases and V 2 bases, and 3 bases lay outside the gene matches. The CDR3 is 14 residues long. The CDR3 DNA reads as TGTGCCAGCAGCTTCGGACAGGATAACACTGAAGCTTTCTTT. Protein sequence: CASSFGQDNTEAFF.

This clone has only a few counts. The chain uses TRBV7-9 and TRBJ2-3; D is uncertain. V was cut by 6 bases and J by 3 bases, with 7 bases left in between. Germline V gives CDR1 SEHNR, CDR2 FQNEAQ (reference sequence). The CDR3 consists of 12 residues. CDR3 DNA: TGTGCCAGCAGTTTTCAGACAGATACGCAGTATTTT. The encoded protein is CASSFQTDTQYF.

There are a few counts of this clone. Other nucleotide sequences in the sample specify the same CDR3. This rearrangement joins TRBV5-5 to TRBJ1-3; possible D gene TRBD1, 5 bases. Deletions cut 3 bases from V and 0 bases from J, with 22 bases between. The CDR3 is 19 amino acids. Germline loops: CDR1 SGHKS, CDR2 YYEKEE (reference sequence). CDR3 residues: CASSSRPRQGSHSGNTIYF. The CDR3 nucleotides are TGTGCCAGCAGCTCCCGCCCGCGTCAGGGTAGCCACTCTGGAAACACCATATATTTT.

The CDR3, as DNA: TGTGCCAGCAGCTTGGCCGGGACAGTGACCCACCTTCACACCTTC. Amino acid sequence: CASSLAGTVTHLHTF. This chain uses TRBV5-5 with TRBJ1-2; TRBD1 aligns across 7 bases. V lost 0 bases and J lost 12; bases outside the gene matches: 14. CDR1 is SGHKS and CDR2 is YYEKEE in the germline V gene (reference sequence). The CDR3 covers 15 residues.

V is TRBV27 and J is TRBJ1-4, with D unresolved. V lost 5 bases and J 5 bases, leaving 15 bases between the germline ends. Germline CDR1 is MNHEY and CDR2 is SMNVEV (reference sequence). The CDR3 is made up of 15 amino acids. The CDR3 region has the DNA TGTGCCAGCAGTCCCCCGGGGTATGTCAATGAAAAACTGTTTTTT. Amino acid sequence: CASSPPGYVNEKLFF.

This clone has only a few counts. The chain carries TRBV19 and TRBJ1-1; 7 nucleotides agree with TRBD1. J lost 3 bases, V lost 3 bases, and 4 bases had no gene match. CDR3 length: 14 amino acids. Germline-derived CDR1 and CDR2 are LNHDA and SQIVND (reference sequence). The CDR3 loop reads CASSISGTDTEAFF. CDR3 bases: TGTGCCAGTAGTATCTCGGGGACAGACACTGAAGCTTTCTTT.

The chain is built from TRBV7-9 and TRBJ2-1; TRBD2 aligns across 12 bases. There are 17 residues in the CDR3. The V segment lost 5 bases and the J segment 8 bases; nucleotides outside the gene matches: 13. In germline, CDR1 is SEHNR, CDR2 FQNEAQ (reference sequence). CDR3 in amino acids: CASSKDTASGRGHEQFF. CDR3 sequence (DNA): TGTGCCAGCAGCAAAGACACGGCTAGCGGGAGGGGGCATGAGCAGTTCTTC.

V gene TRBV9 combines with J gene TRBJ2-7; 7 bases match TRBD1. Germline CDR1 SGDLS, CDR2 YYNGEE. Trimming took 0 bases from V and 1 from J; bases not matched to a gene: 4. This CDR3 has 15 amino acids. The CDR3 DNA reads TGTGCCAGCAGCGTAGGGCAGGGGGTTTCCTACGAGCAGTACTTC. Translating gives CASSVGQGVSYEQYF.

V gene TRBV5-1 combines with J gene TRBJ2-7; 7 nucleotides line up with TRBD1. The CDR3 totals 13 residues. Germline trimming cut 7 bases from V and 2 bases from J; bases unmatched to any gene: 6. Germline CDR1 is SGHRS and CDR2 is YFSETQ. CDR3 sequence (DNA): TGCGCCAGCCAGAGGGGGCGAACCTACGAGCAGTACTTC. Its protein product is CASQRGRTYEQYF.

The chain links TRBV14 to TRBJ2-1; D not resolved. Germline values: CDR1 SGHDN, CDR2 FVKESK. V dropped 3 bases and J dropped 7 bases, with 10 bases sitting between them. The CDR3 is 13 amino acids. CDR3 nucleotide sequence: TGTGCCAGCAGCCAGGGCGAGGCGAATGAGCAGTTCTTC. This gives the protein CASSQGEANEQFF. The full variable domain, rest sourced from reference TRBV14 and TRBJ2-1, is EAGVTQFPSHSVIEKGQTVTLRCDPISGHDNLYWYRRVMGKEIKFLLHFVKESKQDESGMPNNRFLAERTGGTYSTLKVQPAELEDSGVYFCASSQGEANEQFFGPGTRLTVL.

V and J are TRBV29-1 and TRBJ1-1; 7 bases line up with TRBD1. This CDR3 is 14 amino acids long. V shed 7 bases and J 1 base; nucleotides not matched to a gene: 9. CDR1 and CDR2 (germline): SQVTM, ANQGSEA. CDR3 in DNA: TGCAGCGGGGAGGGGACAGCCGAGAACACTGAAGCTTTCTTT. This codes for CSGEGTAENTEAFF.

The chain uses TRBV6-5 and TRBJ2-7; D remains unclear. V lost 8 bases and J 0 bases, leaving 14 bases between the germline ends. Germline values: CDR1 MNHEY, CDR2 SVGAGI. CDR3 length equals 14 residues. Here the CDR3 reads CASALTRNSYEQYF. The CDR3 nucleotides are TGTGCCAGCGCGCTCACAAGGAACTCCTACGAGCAGTACTTC.

V gene TRBV27 combines with J gene TRBJ1-5; D uncertain. Looked up from germline, CDR1 is MNHEY and CDR2 is SMNVEV (reference sequence). The CDR3 consists of 13 residues. With 5 bases removed from V and 3 bases from J, the gap between germline ends came to 8 bases. The CDR3 loop reads CASSIRVNQPQHF. Here the CDR3 DNA reads TGTGCCAGCAGTATAAGGGTCAATCAGCCCCAGCATTTT.

In this sample, this clone turned up a few times. The chain carries TRBV6-5 and TRBJ1-3, with TRBD1 matching 7 bases. Germline loops: CDR1 MNHEY, CDR2 SVGAGI. Germline trimming cut 4 bases from V and 2 bases from J; bases unmatched to any gene: 5. This CDR3 has 15 amino acids. Written as DNA, the CDR3 is TGTGCCAGCAGTTTGTTCGGGACAGCTGGAAACACCATATATTTT. Encoded protein: CASSLFGTAGNTIYF.

The table lists this clone with a count of one. For the CDR3, the DNA is TGTGCCAGCTCGCCCGGACAGGGGGCTGGAGAGACCCAGTACTTC. Translation gives CASSPGQGAGETQYF. The chain joins TRBV18 to TRBJ2-5, with TRBD1 matching 11 bases. The ends lost 6 bases at V and 4 bases at J; junction bases unmatched: 7. The germline V gene encodes CDR1 KGHSH and CDR2 LQKENI. The CDR3 has 15 residues.

This clone has only one observation. The J gene is TRBJ1-1, the V gene TRBV15; D is unresolved. V was cut by 10 bases and J by 0 bases, with 12 bases left in between. The CDR3 runs 13 residues. CDR1 is LNHNV, CDR2 YYDKDF, per germline (reference sequence). CDR3 loop: CAKRARMNTEAFF. The CDR3 region has the DNA TGTGCCAAAAGGGCCAGAATGAACACTGAAGCTTTCTTT.

This clone came up a few times. This chain links TRBV19 with TRBJ2-5; D unclear. CDR3 length: 13 amino acids. Germline V gives CDR1 LNHDA, CDR2 SQIVND (reference sequence). Trimming took 5 bases from V and 5 from J, leaving 12 bases between them. CDR3: CASSANWRETQYF. The CDR3 bases are TGTGCCAGTAGTGCGAACTGGCGGGAGACCCAGTACTTC.

Only one count was recorded for this clone. This chain uses TRBV2 with TRBJ2-5; 7 bases are a match to TRBD1. Germline V CDR1 and CDR2: SNHLY, FYNNEI. The CDR3 is 14 amino acids. J lost 7 bases, V lost 4 bases, and 9 bases had no gene match. Here the CDR3 reads CASSGQTGRTTQYF. CDR3 DNA: TGTGCCAGCAGTGGACAGACAGGGAGAACGACCCAGTACTTC. The variable domain in full, with the rest retrieved from reference TRBV2 and TRBJ2-5, is EPEVTQTPSHQVTQMGQEVILRCVPISNHLYFYWYRQILGQKVEFLVSFYNNEISEKSEIFDDQFSVERPDGSNFTLKIRSTKLEDSAMYFCASSGQTGRTTQYFGPGTRLLVL.

This clone showed up just once. V gene TRBV2 combines with J gene TRBJ2-2; D not certain. V lost 0 bases, J lost 3 bases, and 2 bases lay in between. The germline CDR1 and CDR2 sequences are SNHLY and FYNNEI. CDR3 length equals 13 residues. Here the CDR3 reads CASSEAHTGELFF. CDR3 nucleotide sequence: TGTGCCAGCAGTGAAGCGCACACCGGGGAGCTGTTTTTT.